This T cell receptor (beta chain) was documented in a study of blood T cell repertoires in COVID-19. Study summary: Samples of COVID-19 (acute and convalescent) were obtained from the United States, Italy and Spain. In each case, the material was cDNA or gDNA derived from T cells, B-cell-depleted T cells, or PBMCs.

CDR1 is SGHVS, CDR2 FQNEAQ, per germline. This CDR3 has 14 amino acids. The ends were cut back, 3 bases at V and 6 bases at J, with 13 bases in the middle. The assay was immunoSEQ multiplex PCR, and TCRdb's table has in-frame clones only and misses some. There are roughly 260,000 clones in the sample; 87% occur only once, and approximately 2.3% lies in the top ten. This chain connects TRBV7-8 to TRBJ2-3, with D perhaps TRBD2 (6 bases). The clonotype was recovered from a woman aged 50 to 60 with acute or convalescent COVID-19. The sample was peripheral blood. CDR3 region: CASSLEIGGDTQYF. Written as DNA, the CDR3 is TGTGCCAGCAGCTTGGAGATCGGGGGTGATACGCAGTATTTT.